A selection of T cell receptor beta chains follows, all from one sample in a study of blood T cell repertoires in COVID-19. TCRdb's table, derived via immunoSEQ multiplex PCR, lists solely in-frame clones and lacks some. The sample has approximately 98,000 clones; less than 75% are singletons. Sequenced: peripheral blood. These receptors were obtained from a woman between 35 and 50 years old with acute or convalescent COVID-19. Each CDR3 is given with its conserved first and last residue. D genes are given only for firm matches. For some rows the clone size is stated as once, few or many, or as a class when expanded; others skip it.

D: TRBD1; size: NA; V: TRBV5-5; J: TRBJ2-7; DNA: TGTGCCAGCAGCTACCGGGACAGGGACTCCGAGCAGTACTTC; CDR3: CASSYRDRDSEQYF
D: TRBD2; size: NA; V: TRBV3-1/TRBV3-2; J: TRBJ2-1; DNA: TGTGCCAGCAGAGAAACTAGCGGGGGGATTAAGCAGTTCTTC; CDR3: CASRETSGGIKQFF
D: NA; size: NA; V: TRBV3-1/TRBV3-2; J: TRBJ2-5; DNA: TGTGCCAGCAGCCCTGGCTTGGGCAGGGCGGAGACCCAGTACTTC; CDR3: CASSPGLGRAETQYF
D: TRBD2; size: NA; V: TRBV7-9; J: TRBJ2-1; DNA: TGTGCCAGCAGCTTAACCCTAGCGGGGGACAATGAGCAGTTCTTC; CDR3: CASSLTLAGDNEQFF
D: NA; size: NA; V: TRBV5-1; J: TRBJ2-1; DNA: TGCGCCAGCCAGTACTCCGGGAATAACAATGAGCAGTTCTTC; CDR3: CASQYSGNNNEQFF
D: NA; size: NA; V: TRBV6-5; J: TRBJ1-2; DNA: TGTGCCAGCGAGGGGGGGGGTGGCTACACCTTC; CDR3: CASEGGGGYTF
D: TRBD2; size: NA; V: TRBV24-1; J: TRBJ2-2; DNA: TGTGCCACCAGTGTCGAGCGGGGGGGCTCGAACACCGGGGAGCTGTTTTTT; CDR3: CATSVERGGSNTGELFF
D: NA; size: NA; V: TRBV19; J: TRBJ2-7; DNA: TGTGCCACCGCGCCCAGGCACCCCTACGAGCAGTACTTC; CDR3: CATAPRHPYEQYF
D: TRBD2; size: NA; V: TRBV3-1/TRBV3-2; J: TRBJ2-3; DNA: TGTGCCAGCAGCCAAGAGTATCGGGGGGGCACAGATACGCAGTATTTT; CDR3: CASSQEYRGGTDTQYF
D: NA; size: NA; V: TRBV12-3/TRBV12-4; J: TRBJ2-5; DNA: TGTGCCAGCAGATACAGGTCCCAAGAGACCCAGTACTTC; CDR3: CASRYRSQETQYF
D: NA; size: few; V: TRBV30; J: TRBJ1-6; DNA: TGTGCCTGGAGTGTCAGGCTATTGAATTCACCCCTCCACTTT; CDR3: CAWSVRLLNSPLHF
D: NA; size: NA; V: TRBV6-5; J: TRBJ2-2; DNA: TGTGCCGGGCAGGGCACCAACACCGGGGAGCTGTTTTTT; CDR3: CAGQGTNTGELFF
D: NA; size: NA; V: TRBV29-1; J: TRBJ2-5; DNA: TGCAGCGTTGAACCTGGGGCAGGGACCCAGTACTTC; CDR3: CSVEPGAGTQYF
D: NA; size: few; V: TRBV3-1/TRBV3-2; J: TRBJ2-3; DNA: TGTGCCAGCAGCCAAGTCGGGATGCAGTATTTT; CDR3: CASSQVGMQYF
D: NA; size: NA; V: TRBV6-5; J: TRBJ2-2; DNA: TGTGCCAGCAGGGAGTGGACTTTAGGGACCGGGGAGCTGTTTTTT; CDR3: CASREWTLGTGELFF
D: NA; size: few; V: TRBV19; J: TRBJ1-1; DNA: TGTGCCAGCGGAAAGGGGCTAGGCACTGAAGCTTTCTTT; CDR3: CASGKGLGTEAFF